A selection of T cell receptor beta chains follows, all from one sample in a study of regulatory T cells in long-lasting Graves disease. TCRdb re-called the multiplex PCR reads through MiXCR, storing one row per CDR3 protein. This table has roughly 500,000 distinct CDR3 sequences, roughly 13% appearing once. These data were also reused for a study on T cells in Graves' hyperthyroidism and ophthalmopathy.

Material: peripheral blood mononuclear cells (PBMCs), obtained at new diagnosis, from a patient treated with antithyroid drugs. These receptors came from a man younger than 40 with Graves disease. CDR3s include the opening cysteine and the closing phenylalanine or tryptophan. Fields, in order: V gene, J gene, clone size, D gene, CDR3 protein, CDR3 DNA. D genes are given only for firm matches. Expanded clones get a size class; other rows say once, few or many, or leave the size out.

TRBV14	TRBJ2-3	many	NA	CASERRDSTDTQYF	TGTGCCAGCGAAAGGAGGGACAGCACAGATACGCAGTATTTT
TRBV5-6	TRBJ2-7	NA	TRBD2	CASREGLAGYGEQYF	TGTGCCAGCAGGGAAGGACTAGCGGGTTACGGTGAGCAGTACTTC
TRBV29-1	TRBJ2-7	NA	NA	CSARTTGYEQYF	TGCAGCGCCAGGACGACCGGCTACGAGCAGTACTTC
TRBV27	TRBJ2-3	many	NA	CASTREAANTDTQYF	TGTGCCAGCACCCGAGAGGCGGCAAACACAGATACGCAGTATTTT
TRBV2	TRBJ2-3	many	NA	CASTSTGLADTQYF	TGTGCCAGCACCTCCACAGGGTTGGCAGATACGCAGTATTTT
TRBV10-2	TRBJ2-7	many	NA	CASTSASYEQYF	TGCGCCAGCACTTCGGCCTCCTACGAGCAGTACTTC
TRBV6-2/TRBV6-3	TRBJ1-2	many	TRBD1	CASSDHPGGGVGRYTF	TGTGCCAGCAGTGATCATCCAGGGGGCGGAGTTGGTCGCTACACCTTC
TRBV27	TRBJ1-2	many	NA	CASSPLGFGNGPNYGYTF	TGTGCCAGCAGTCCCCTCGGGTTCGGGAATGGACCTAACTATGGCTACACCTTC
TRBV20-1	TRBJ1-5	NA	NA	CSARGGFNQPQHF	TGCAGTGCTAGAGGGGGCTTCAATCAGCCCCAGCATTTT
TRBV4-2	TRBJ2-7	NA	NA	CASSQGGPAGEQYF	TGTGCCAGCAGCCAAGGCGGGCCCGCGGGTGAGCAGTACTTC
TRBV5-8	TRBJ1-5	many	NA	CASSLERARDQPQHF	TGTGCCAGCAGCTTAGAACGGGCCCGCGATCAGCCCCAGCATTTT